A single sample gave rise to the 15 T cell receptor beta chains below, sequenced in a study of shared clonotypes between healthy human individuals. Repertoires were generated with immunoSEQ multiplex PCR, while TCRdb's copy carries only in-frame clones and drops some. The data contain 180,000 or so clones, 85% to 95% of them singletons. Sequences were obtained from naive CD4+ T cells sorted from blood. The subset denotes: CD45RA+ positively selected. Receptors were obtained from a woman aged 25 to 39 in good health.

The rearrangement links TRBV6-1 to TRBJ1-2; 10 nucleotides line up with TRBD1. The CDR3 is made up of 14 amino acids. J lost 4 bases, V lost 6 bases, and 5 bases had no gene match. Germline values: CDR1 MNHNS, CDR2 SASEGT. As DNA, the CDR3 is TGTGCCAGCAGGCGGGACAGGGGAAGCTATGGCTACACCTTC. It specifies CASRRDRGSYGYTF.

The chain joins TRBV15 to TRBJ2-1; TRBD2 matches at 7 bases. V lost 1 base and J lost 6; bases outside the gene matches: 6. This CDR3 is built from 15 residues. CDR1 and CDR2 from the germline V gene are LNHNV and YYDKDF (reference sequence). In DNA, the CDR3 is TGTGCCACCAGCAGAGTGGTAGCGGGCCTCAATGAGCAGTTCTTC. Translated: CATSRVVAGLNEQFF. The full variable domain, rest sourced from reference TRBV15 and TRBJ2-1, is DAMVIQNPRYQVTQFGKPVTLSCSQTLNHNVMYWYQQKSSQAPKLLFHYYDKDFNNEADTPDNFQSRRPNTSFCFLDIRSPGLGDTAMYLCATSRVVAGLNEQFFGPGTRLTVL.

On this clone: Other DNA sequences in this sample translate to the same CDR3. This sequence joins TRBV5-1 and TRBJ1-3; D is unresolved. With 0 bases removed from V and 0 bases from J, the gap between germline ends came to 7 bases. The CDR3 is 15 amino acids. Germline V gene sequence: CDR1 SGHRS, CDR2 YFSETQ. The CDR3 here is CASSLAGDSGNTIYF. DNA of the CDR3: TGCGCCAGCAGCTTGGCGGGAGACTCTGGAAACACCATATATTTT.

The V call is TRBV9, the J call TRBJ1-3; 10 bases line up with TRBD1. Losses at the gene ends were 3 bases for V and 7 bases for J; bases not matched to a gene: 4. CDR3 length: 14 amino acids. Germline V gene lookup returns CDR1 SGDLS and CDR2 YYNGEE. The CDR3 DNA is TGTGCCAGCAGCGCCAAGGGACAGGGGAACACCATATATTTT. It codes for CASSAKGQGNTIYF. The variable domain in full, completed from reference TRBV9 and TRBJ1-3, reads DSGVTQTPKHLITATGQRVTLRCSPRSGDLSVYWYQQSLDQGLQFLIQYYNGEERAKGNILERFSAQQFPDLHSELNLSSLELGDSALYFCASSAKGQGNTIYFGEGSWLTVV.

This clone has only one observation. V usage is TRBV6-6 and J usage is TRBJ2-7, with 7 bases that match TRBD1. Losses at the gene ends were 4 bases for V and 2 bases for J; bases not matched to a gene: 5. The CDR3 spans 14 residues. The germline V gene has CDR1 MNHNY and CDR2 SVGAGI (reference sequence). Here the CDR3 reads CASSWGQTTYEQYF. For the CDR3, the DNA is TGTGCCAGCAGTTGGGGACAGACTACCTACGAGCAGTACTTC.

This chain joins TRBV6-1 and TRBJ2-1; D not certain. The CDR3 loop spans 17 amino acids. Trimming cost V 4 bases and J 6 bases, with 22 bases left between them. Germline loops: CDR1 MNHNS, CDR2 SASEGT. CDR3 sequence: CASSGERRVGPPNEQFF. In DNA, the CDR3 is TGTGCCAGCAGTGGGGAACGTAGGGTTGGCCCTCCCAATGAGCAGTTCTTC.

The chain has TRBV5-1 and TRBJ2-3; no clear D gene. V shed 2 bases and J shed 0 bases, with 13 bases lying between them. The CDR3 covers 16 residues. Germline CDR1 and CDR2: SGHRS and YFSETQ. The CDR3 region is CASSFVFDSSTDTQYF. The CDR3 nucleotides are TGCGCCAGCAGCTTCGTGTTCGATAGTAGCACAGATACGCAGTATTTT.

The V gene is TRBV7-9, the J gene TRBJ2-5; 9 bases fit TRBD1. The J call is uncertain, as TRBJ2-7 better fits the DNA end. In germline, CDR1 is SEHNR, CDR2 FQNEAQ (reference sequence). The CDR3 extends over 18 amino acids. The CDR3 coding sequence is TGTGCCAGCAGCTTAGCCCTTATACCGGGACAGGGTTACTACGAGCAGTACTTC. It is translated as CASSLALIPGQGYYEQYF.

This chain joins TRBV4-1 and TRBJ2-5; a weak D match, TRBD2 (6 bases). The DNA end favors TRBJ2-7, so the J call may be wrong. The CDR3 loop spans 15 amino acids. Germline V gives CDR1 MGHRA, CDR2 YSYEKL. The CDR3 here is CASSQVLAGTYEQYF. CDR3 DNA: TGCGCCAGCAGCCAAGTACTTGCGGGGACCTACGAGCAGTACTTC.

J is TRBJ2-7 and V is TRBV1. TRBV1 is a listed pseudogene. The length of the CDR3 is 13 residues. In DNA, the CDR3 is TGCGCCAGCAGCCAAGTCGTCAGGGAGAATCCGTACTTC. Translated: CASSQVVRENPYF.

This chain links TRBV9 with TRBJ2-7, with D hard to call. The CDR3 runs 15 residues. The V gene's germline CDR1 is SGDLS and CDR2 YYNGEE. Deletions cut 2 bases from V and 1 base from J, with 13 bases between. The CDR3 region is CASSVSTLPSYEQYF. As DNA, the CDR3 is TGTGCCAGCAGCGTCTCAACCCTTCCGTCCTACGAGCAGTACTTC.

The chain joins TRBV27 to TRBJ2-2; 11 bases fit TRBD2. In germline, CDR1 is MNHEY, CDR2 SMNVEV (reference sequence). The ends lost 5 bases at V and 5 bases at J; junction bases unmatched: 4. The CDR3 length is 15 residues. The CDR3 sequence is CASSPRTSGTGELFF. The CDR3 DNA follows: TGTGCCAGCAGTCCGCGGACTAGCGGGACCGGGGAGCTGTTTTTT.

The chain joins TRBV28 to TRBJ2-5, with 13 nucleotides matching TRBD2. Judging by the DNA end, TRBJ2-7 fits better; the J call may be wrong. CDR1 and CDR2 from the germline V gene are MDHEN and SYDVKM. This CDR3 has 15 amino acids. In nucleotides, the CDR3 is TGTGCCAGCAGCCGGGGACTAGCGGGACCCTACGAGCAGTACTTC. Amino acid sequence: CASSRGLAGPYEQYF.

The chain links TRBV15 to TRBJ1-5, with D unresolved. Germline CDR1 and CDR2: LNHNV and YYDKDF (reference sequence). Trimming took off 4 bases at V and 5 bases at J, with 18 bases between the two ends. There are 16 residues in the CDR3. The CDR3 nucleotides are TGTGCCACCAGCACTTTTGCTGGGGTGGACGATCAGCCCCAGCATTTT. This codes for CATSTFAGVDDQPQHF. The complete variable domain, with remaining parts taken from reference TRBV15 and TRBJ1-5, reads DAMVIQNPRYQVTQFGKPVTLSCSQTLNHNVMYWYQQKSSQAPKLLFHYYDKDFNNEADTPDNFQSRRPNTSFCFLDIRSPGLGDTAMYLCATSTFAGVDDQPQHFGDGTRLSIL.

The chain recombines TRBV5-1 with TRBJ1-3, with no clear D. The germline V and J ends were trimmed by 0 bases and 2 bases, with 12 bases remaining between them. The CDR3 length is 16 residues. Germline lookup yields CDR1 SGHRS and CDR2 YFSETQ. The CDR3 DNA reads TGCGCCAGCAGCTTGGTCGGAGAGGATACTGGAAACACCATATATTTT. The encoded protein is CASSLVGEDTGNTIYF.